This T cell receptor (beta chain) was profiled in a study of identical twins. Whole-study findings and limits: The study found weaker excess twin sharing in beta out-of-frame sequences.

V lost 4 bases to trimming and J lost 0 bases, with 13 bases between them. Germline-derived CDR1 and CDR2 are SGHRS and YFSETQ. The CDR3 is 16 amino acids. TCRdb independently ran MiXCR on the 5' RACE reads; one entry per CDR3 protein. The sample records 1.5 million to 2 million distinct CDR3 sequences, around 33% being singletons. In this sample, this clonotype turned up a few times. Antigen: not known. This receptor was taken from a newborn girl in good health. The genes are TRBV5-1 and TRBJ1-4; TRBD1 might be the D (5 bases). The sequencing sample was made of cord blood. The CDR3 loop is CASSRGTVATNEKLFF. The CDR3 region has the DNA TGCGCCAGCAGCCGGGGCACGGTCGCAACTAATGAAAAACTGTTTTTT.